The entry below describes one TCR beta chain. V lost 5 bases and J lost 0, with 7 bases in between. The V gene's germline CDR1 is MNHEY and CDR2 SMNVEV (reference sequence). The CDR3 is 13 residues long. The data belong to a study of PD-L1 blockade in urothelial cancer. Produced via immunoSEQ multiplex PCR; TCRdb's table is partial and in-frame only. The sample yields 71,000 or so clones, roughly nine tenths seen once. V gene TRBV27 combines with J gene TRBJ1-1, with D tentatively TRBD1 (5 bases). The material sequenced was PBMCs, taken around atezolizumab (anti-PD-L1) treatment. The receptor was derived from a man aged 55 to 69 with urothelial cancer. CDR3 residues: CASSRQMNTEAFF. The CDR3 region has the DNA TGTGCCAGCAGTCGACAGATGAACACTGAAGCTTTCTTT.